This TCR beta chain was recorded in a study of control samples from healthy donors and cancer patients. This CDR3 spans 12 amino acids. CDR1 and CDR2 from the germline V gene are MDHEN and SYDVKM. Trimming pared 7 bases from V and 13 bases from J, leaving 14 bases between. A single count supports this clone. The protocol was immunoSEQ multiplex PCR, while the TCRdb copy is restricted to in-frame clones and leaves out a portion. Of 150,000 to 200,000 clones in the sample, roughly 92% were seen once. Sequencing used blood. The chain links TRBV28 to TRBJ1-6, with D hard to call. This sequence was found in a man aged 30 to 45 in good health. This chain's CDR3 is CASTLQRGPLHF. Written as DNA, the CDR3 is TGTGCCAGCACCCTACAGAGAGGGCCCCTCCACTTT.